Below are 6 T cell receptor beta chains sequenced from a single sample in a study of T cell responses to AZD1222 COVID-19 vaccine. Profiled with immunoSEQ multiplex PCR; TCRdb holds only in-frame clones, not every one. The data contain some 110,000 clones, about 88% of them seen just once; the ten biggest clones take up roughly 4.4%. Sequences were derived from peripheral blood, sampled on day 0 of AZD1222 vaccination. These receptors all stem from an adult in good health.

This chain connects TRBV6-2 or TRBV6-3 to TRBJ1-5; D is unclear. Germline V gene lookup returns CDR1 MNHEY and CDR2 SVGEGT. This CDR3 spans 13 amino acids. V lost 6 bases and J lost 9, with 15 bases in between. Here the CDR3 reads CASSPDPPGPQHF. Written as DNA, the CDR3 is TGTGCCAGCAGCCCCGATCCTCCAGGGCCCCAGCATTTT.

The rearrangement links TRBV18 to TRBJ2-3; the match to TRBD2 covers 7 bases. Germline V gene lookup returns CDR1 KGHSH and CDR2 LQKENI. Losses at the gene ends were 0 bases for V and 11 bases for J; bases not matched to a gene: 8. The CDR3 length is 14 residues. The CDR3 loop is CASSPPGGRGEQYF. Here the CDR3 DNA reads TGTGCCAGCTCACCACCGGGCGGACGGGGGGAGCAGTATTTT. Drawing the rest from reference TRBV18 and TRBJ2-3, the complete variable domain is NAGVMQNPRHLVRRRGQEARLRCSPMKGHSHVYWYRQLPEEGLKFMVYLQKENIIDESGMPKERFSAEFPKEGPSILRIQQVVRGDSAAYFCASSPPGGRGEQYFGPGTRLTVL.

The chain recombines TRBV23-1 with TRBJ2-4, with D perhaps TRBD2 (7 bases). TRBV23-1 falls under the ORF class, with uncertain function. The V gene lost 0 bases and the J gene lost 0 bases, with 15 bases spanning the gap. The CDR3 runs 18 residues. CDR3: CASSQSTLGGVAKNIQYF. CDR3 nucleotide sequence: TGCGCCAGCAGTCAATCTACCCTAGGGGGGGTAGCCAAAAACATTCAGTACTTC.

The chain joins TRBV2 to TRBJ1-2; 7 nucleotides align to TRBD1. Trimming removed 8 bases from V and 5 bases from J; junction bases left unmatched: 8. From germline, CDR1 is SNHLY and CDR2 FYNNEI. There are 13 residues in the CDR3. CDR3 sequence reads: CASRWDSSYGYTF. For the CDR3, the DNA is TGTGCCAGCCGATGGGACAGTTCTTATGGCTACACCTTC.

In this sample, this clone turned up a few times. The gene calls are TRBV15 and TRBJ1-5, with D perhaps TRBD1 (6 bases). Germline values: CDR1 LNHNV, CDR2 YYDKDF (reference sequence). The CDR3 totals 15 residues. Trimming shortened V by 5 bases and J by 6 bases, and 17 bases separated the two germline ends. CDR3 protein: CATSQGGGPGQPQHF. The CDR3 DNA reads TGTGCCACCAGCCAAGGGGGAGGGCCGGGTCAGCCCCAGCATTTT.

The chain couples TRBV5-6 to TRBJ1-2; D remains ambiguous. The germline V gene encodes CDR1 SGHDT and CDR2 YYEEEE. The CDR3 sequence is 14 residues long. Between the trimmed V and J ends, which lost 0 bases and 1 base, there was a span of 7 bases. Here the CDR3 reads CASSLVRVNYGYTF. The CDR3 bases are TGTGCCAGCAGCTTGGTGAGGGTTAACTATGGCTACACCTTC.